This entry lists 6 T cell receptor beta chains sequenced from one sample in a study of blood T cell repertoires in COVID-19. TCRdb keeps only in-frame clones here, not all; method: immunoSEQ multiplex PCR. Here the sample spans 220,000 or so clones, almost 85% being singletons. Sample: peripheral blood. All receptors derive from a woman older than 75 with acute or convalescent COVID-19.

This clone was picked up one time. This chain joins TRBV4-2 and TRBJ1-5; 7 bases map to TRBD1. The length of the CDR3 is 15 residues. Germline V lookup: CDR1 LGHNA, CDR2 YNFKEQ. V gave up 3 bases and J gave up 2 bases; unmatched junction bases: 4. The CDR3 loop reads CASSHPGQGNQPQHF. The CDR3 bases are TGTGCCAGCAGCCATCCAGGACAGGGCAATCAGCCCCAGCATTTT.

This chain links TRBV5-1 with TRBJ1-1, with 7 bases lining up with TRBD1. The germline CDR1 and CDR2 sequences are SGHRS and YFSETQ. Trimming took 4 bases from V and 0 from J; bases not matched to a gene: 6. This CDR3 is built from 15 residues. The CDR3, as DNA: TGCGCCAGCAGCCCCTCGGGACAGATGAACACTGAAGCTTTCTTT. Its protein product is CASSPSGQMNTEAFF.

A remark on this clone: At one of its ends the junction is not consistent with the germline gene, which may arise from a read error. Other nucleotide sequences in the sample specify the same CDR3. This chain links TRBV4-1 with TRBJ1-5, with D hard to call. This CDR3 has 13 residues. The germline gives CDR1 MGHRA, CDR2 YSYEKL. Written as DNA, the CDR3 is TGCGCCAGCAGCCAGTCGGGGAATCAGCCCCAACATTTT. Amino acids: CASSQSGNQPQHF.

The gene calls are TRBV7-9 and TRBJ1-1; a possible D gene is TRBD1 (6 bases). Per the germline V gene, CDR1 is SEHNR and CDR2 is FQNEAQ (reference sequence). CDR3 length equals 14 residues. The V end lost 4 bases, the J end lost 1 base, and 10 bases lay between the germline ends. The CDR3 nucleotides are TGTGCCAGCAGCTCGGGACAAAAGAACACTGAAGCTTTCTTT. This sequence encodes CASSSGQKNTEAFF.

The chain carries TRBV5-8 and TRBJ2-7; 10 nucleotides agree with TRBD1. The trim removed 0 bases at V and 5 bases at J, leaving 11 bases unmatched. CDR3 length: 17 amino acids. Germline CDR1 reads SGHTS; CDR2 reads YDEGEE. The CDR3 sequence is CASSLAGTGVPINEQYF. The CDR3 nucleotides are TGTGCCAGCAGCTTGGCGGGGACAGGGGTCCCTATCAACGAGCAGTACTTC.

V usage is TRBV4-2 and J usage is TRBJ2-7, with 11 positions matching TRBD2. Per the germline V gene, CDR1 is LGHNA and CDR2 is YNFKEQ. CDR3 length: 16 amino acids. With V trimmed by 0 bases and J by 6 bases, 7 bases remained unmatched. The CDR3 protein is CASSQDLTSGTGEQYF. CDR3 bases: TGTGCCAGCAGCCAAGATCTGACTAGCGGGACGGGCGAGCAGTACTTC.